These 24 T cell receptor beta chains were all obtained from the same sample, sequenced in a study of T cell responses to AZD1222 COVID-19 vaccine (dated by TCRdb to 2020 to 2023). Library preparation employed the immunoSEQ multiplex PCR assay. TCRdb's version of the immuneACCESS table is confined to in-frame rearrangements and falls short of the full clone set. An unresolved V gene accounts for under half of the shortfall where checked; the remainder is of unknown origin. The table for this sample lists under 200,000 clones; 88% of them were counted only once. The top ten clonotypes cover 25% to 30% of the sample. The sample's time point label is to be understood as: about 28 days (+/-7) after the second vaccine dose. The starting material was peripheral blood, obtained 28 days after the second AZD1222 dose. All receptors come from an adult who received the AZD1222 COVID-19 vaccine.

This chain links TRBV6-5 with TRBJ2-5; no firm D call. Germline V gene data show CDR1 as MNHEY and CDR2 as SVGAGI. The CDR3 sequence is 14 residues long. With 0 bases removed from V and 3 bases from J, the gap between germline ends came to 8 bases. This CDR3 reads CASSYSFRKETQYF. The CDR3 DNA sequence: TGTGCCAGCAGTTACTCGTTCCGAAAAGAGACCCAGTACTTC.

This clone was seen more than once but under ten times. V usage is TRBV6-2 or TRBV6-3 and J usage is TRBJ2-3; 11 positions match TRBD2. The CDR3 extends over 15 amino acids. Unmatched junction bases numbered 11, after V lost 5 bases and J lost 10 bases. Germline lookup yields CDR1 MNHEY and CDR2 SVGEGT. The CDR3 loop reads CASSPGTSGLRPQYF. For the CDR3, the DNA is TGTGCCAGCAGTCCCGGGACTAGCGGATTAAGGCCGCAGTATTTT.

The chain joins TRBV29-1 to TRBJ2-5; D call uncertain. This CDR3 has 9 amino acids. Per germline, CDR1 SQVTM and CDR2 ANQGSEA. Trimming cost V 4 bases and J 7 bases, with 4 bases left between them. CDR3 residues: CSVGGTQYF. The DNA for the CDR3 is TGCAGCGTTGGGGGGACCCAGTACTTC. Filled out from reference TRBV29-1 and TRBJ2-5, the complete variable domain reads SAVISQKPSRDICQRGTSLTIQCQVDSQVTMMFWYRQQPGQSLTLIATANQGSEATYESGFVIDKFPISRPNLTFSTLTVSNMSPEDSSIYLCSVGGTQYFGPGTRLLVL.

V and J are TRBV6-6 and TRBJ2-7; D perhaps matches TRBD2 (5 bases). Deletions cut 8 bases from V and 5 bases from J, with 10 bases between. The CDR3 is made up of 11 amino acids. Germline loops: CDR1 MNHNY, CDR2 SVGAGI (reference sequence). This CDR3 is CASSGIHEQYF. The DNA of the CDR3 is TGTGCCAGCTCGGGGATACACGAGCAGTACTTC.

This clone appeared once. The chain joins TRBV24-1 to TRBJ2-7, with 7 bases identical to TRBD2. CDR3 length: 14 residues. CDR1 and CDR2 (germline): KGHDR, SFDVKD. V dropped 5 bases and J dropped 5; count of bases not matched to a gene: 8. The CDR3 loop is CATSAREGRDEQYF. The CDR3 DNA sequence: TGTGCCACCAGTGCGAGGGAGGGCCGGGACGAGCAGTACTTC.

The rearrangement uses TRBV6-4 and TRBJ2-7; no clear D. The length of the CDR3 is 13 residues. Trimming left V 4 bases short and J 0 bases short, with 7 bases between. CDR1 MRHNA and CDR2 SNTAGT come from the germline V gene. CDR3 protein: CASSVGPSYEQYF. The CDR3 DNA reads TGTGCCAGCAGTGTTGGGCCCTCCTACGAGCAGTACTTC.

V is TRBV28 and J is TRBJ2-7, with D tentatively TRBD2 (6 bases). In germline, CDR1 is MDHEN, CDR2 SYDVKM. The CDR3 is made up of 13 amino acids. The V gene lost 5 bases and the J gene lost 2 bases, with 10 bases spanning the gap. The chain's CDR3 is CASSAGTAYEQYF. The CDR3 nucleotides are TGTGCCAGCAGTGCGGGGACCGCCTACGAGCAGTACTTC.

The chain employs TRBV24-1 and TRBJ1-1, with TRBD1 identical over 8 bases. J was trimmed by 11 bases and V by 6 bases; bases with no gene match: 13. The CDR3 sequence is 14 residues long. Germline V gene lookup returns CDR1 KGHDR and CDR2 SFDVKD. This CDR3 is CATSPKQGAFRAFF. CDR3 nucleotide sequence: TGTGCCACCAGTCCCAAGCAGGGGGCATTTAGGGCTTTCTTT.

CDR3 DNA: TGTGCCAGCAGTTTATGGTACGCAGGGACAGGGCAGAACACTGAAGCTTTCTTT. This codes for CASSLWYAGTGQNTEAFF. V is TRBV27 and J is TRBJ1-1; 9 bases match TRBD1. Germline CDR1 is MNHEY and CDR2 is SMNVEV (reference sequence). This CDR3 comprises 18 residues. V lost 1 base, J lost 1 base, and 10 bases stayed unmatched.

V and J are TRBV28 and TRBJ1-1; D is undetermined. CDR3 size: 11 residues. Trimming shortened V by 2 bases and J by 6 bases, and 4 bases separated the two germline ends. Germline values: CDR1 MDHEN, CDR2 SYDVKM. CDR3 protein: CASSLISEAFF. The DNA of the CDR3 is TGTGCCAGCAGTTTAATCTCTGAAGCTTTCTTT.

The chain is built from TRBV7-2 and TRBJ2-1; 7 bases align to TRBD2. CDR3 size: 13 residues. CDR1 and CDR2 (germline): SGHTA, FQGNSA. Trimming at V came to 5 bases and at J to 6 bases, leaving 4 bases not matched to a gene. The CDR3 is CASSPPGGNEQFF. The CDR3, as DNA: TGTGCCAGCAGCCCACCGGGAGGCAATGAGCAGTTCTTC.

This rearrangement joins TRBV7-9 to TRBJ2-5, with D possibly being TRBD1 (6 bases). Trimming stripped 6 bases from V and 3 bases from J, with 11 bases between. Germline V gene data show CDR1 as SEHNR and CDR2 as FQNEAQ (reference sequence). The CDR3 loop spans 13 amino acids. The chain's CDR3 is CASRKGGEETQYF. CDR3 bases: TGTGCCAGCAGAAAAGGGGGTGAAGAGACCCAGTACTTC.

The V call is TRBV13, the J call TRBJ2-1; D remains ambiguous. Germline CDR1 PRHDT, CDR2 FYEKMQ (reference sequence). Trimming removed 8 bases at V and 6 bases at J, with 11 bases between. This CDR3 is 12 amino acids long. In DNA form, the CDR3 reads TGTGCCAGCCTCGACCGCGGCAATGAGCAGTTCTTC. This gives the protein CASLDRGNEQFF.

CDR3 sequence (DNA): TGTGCCAGCAGTGTCCCAGGGCGTTCCTACGAGCAGTACTTC. This gives the protein CASSVPGRSYEQYF. The chain is built from TRBV28 and TRBJ2-7, with D perhaps TRBD1 (5 bases). The CDR3 sequence is 14 residues long. Trimming took 5 bases from V and 1 from J, leaving 12 bases between them. Germline V gene lookup returns CDR1 MDHEN and CDR2 SYDVKM.

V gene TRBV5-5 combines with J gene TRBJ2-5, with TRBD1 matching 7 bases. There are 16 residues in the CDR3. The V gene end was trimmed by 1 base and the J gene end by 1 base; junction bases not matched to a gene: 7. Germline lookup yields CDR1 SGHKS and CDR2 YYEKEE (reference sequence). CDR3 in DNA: TGTGCCAGCAGCTTGTCATACGGGACAGCCCAAGAGACCCAGTACTTC. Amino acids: CASSLSYGTAQETQYF.

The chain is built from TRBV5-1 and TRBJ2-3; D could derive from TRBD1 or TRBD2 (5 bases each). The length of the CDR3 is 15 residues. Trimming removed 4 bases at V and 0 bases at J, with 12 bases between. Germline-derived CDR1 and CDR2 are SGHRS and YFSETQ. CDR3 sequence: CASSLTGPSTDTQYF. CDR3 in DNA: TGCGCCAGCAGCCTAACGGGACCTAGCACAGATACGCAGTATTTT.

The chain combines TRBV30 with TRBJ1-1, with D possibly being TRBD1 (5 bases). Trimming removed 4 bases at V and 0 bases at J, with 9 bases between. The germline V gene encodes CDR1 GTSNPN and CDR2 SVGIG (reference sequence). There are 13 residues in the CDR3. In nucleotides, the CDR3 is TGTGCCTGGACGGTGGGACTGAACACTGAAGCTTTCTTT. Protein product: CAWTVGLNTEAFF.

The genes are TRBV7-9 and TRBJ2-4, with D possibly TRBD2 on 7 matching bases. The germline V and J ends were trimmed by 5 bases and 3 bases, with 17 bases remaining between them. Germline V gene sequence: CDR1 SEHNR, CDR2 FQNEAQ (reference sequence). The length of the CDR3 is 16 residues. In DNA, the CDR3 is TGTGCCAGCAGCCGTGCGGCGGGGGCTGGCAAAAACATTCAGTACTTC. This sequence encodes CASSRAAGAGKNIQYF.

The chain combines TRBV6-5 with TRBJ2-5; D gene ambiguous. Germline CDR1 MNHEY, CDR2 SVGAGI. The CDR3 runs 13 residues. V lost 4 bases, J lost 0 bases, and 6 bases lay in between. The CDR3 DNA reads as TGTGCCAGCAGTTGGGCGTACCAAGAGACCCAGTACTTC. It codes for CASSWAYQETQYF.

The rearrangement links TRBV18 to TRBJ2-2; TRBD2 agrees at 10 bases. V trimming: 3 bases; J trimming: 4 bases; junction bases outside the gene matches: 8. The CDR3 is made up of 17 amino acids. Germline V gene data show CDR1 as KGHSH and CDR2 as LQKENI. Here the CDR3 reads CASSPRLAGTVTGELFF. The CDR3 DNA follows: TGTGCCAGCTCACCGCGACTAGCGGGCACGGTCACCGGGGAGCTGTTTTTT. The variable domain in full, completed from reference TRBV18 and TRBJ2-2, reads NAGVMQNPRHLVRRRGQEARLRCSPMKGHSHVYWYRQLPEEGLKFMVYLQKENIIDESGMPKERFSAEFPKEGPSILRIQQVVRGDSAAYFCASSPRLAGTVTGELFFGEGSRLTVL.

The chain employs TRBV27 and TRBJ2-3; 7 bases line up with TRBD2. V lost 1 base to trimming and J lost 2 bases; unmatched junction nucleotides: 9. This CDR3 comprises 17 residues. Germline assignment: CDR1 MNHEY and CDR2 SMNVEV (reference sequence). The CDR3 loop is CASSLWGGELTTDTQYF. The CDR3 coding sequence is TGTGCCAGCAGTTTATGGGGGGGGGAGCTAACCACAGATACGCAGTATTTT.

CDR3 sequence reads: CSAKGAGELFF. The CDR3 nucleotides read TGCAGTGCCAAGGGGGCCGGGGAGCTGTTTTTT. The V and J genes are TRBV20-1 and TRBJ2-2, with D tentatively TRBD1 (6 bases). This CDR3 contains 11 residues. V was shortened by 6 bases and J by 6 bases, with 8 bases between the two germline ends. Germline CDR1 reads DFQATT; CDR2 reads SNEGSKA (reference sequence).

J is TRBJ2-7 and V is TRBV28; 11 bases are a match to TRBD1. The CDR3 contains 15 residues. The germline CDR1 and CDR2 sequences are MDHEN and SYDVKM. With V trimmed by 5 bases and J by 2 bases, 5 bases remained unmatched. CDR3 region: CASSGGTGGAYEQYF. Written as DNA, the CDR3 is TGTGCCAGCAGTGGGGGGACAGGGGGTGCCTACGAGCAGTACTTC. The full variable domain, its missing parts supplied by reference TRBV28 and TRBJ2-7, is DVKVTQSSRYLVKRTGEKVFLECVQDMDHENMFWYRQDPGLGLRLIYFSYDVKMKEKGDIPEGYSVSREKKERFSLILESASTNQTSMYLCASSGGTGGAYEQYFGPGTRLTVT.

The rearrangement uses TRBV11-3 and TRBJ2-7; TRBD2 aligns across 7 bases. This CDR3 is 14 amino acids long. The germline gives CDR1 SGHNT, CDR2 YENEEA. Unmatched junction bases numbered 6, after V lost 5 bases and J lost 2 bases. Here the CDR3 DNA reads TGTGCCAGCAGCGAGAGCGGGGTGGCCTACGAGCAGTACTTC. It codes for CASSESGVAYEQYF. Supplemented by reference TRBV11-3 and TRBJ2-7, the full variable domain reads EAGVVQSPRYKIIEKKQPVAFWCNPISGHNTLYWYLQNLGQGPELLIRYENEEAVDDSQLPKDRFSAERLKGVDSTLKIQPAELGDSAVYLCASSESGVAYEQYFGPGTRLTVT.